This T cell receptor (beta chain) was sequenced for a study of blood T cells in healthy people across ages (dated by TCRdb to 2015 to 2017). With regard to the full study: In model experiments, template switching captured about one uniquely barcoded TCR beta cDNA molecule for every two T cells. The study measured age-related changes in TCR beta repertoire diversity using deep sequencing normalized with unique cDNA molecular identifiers. The donors were divided into four age groups: young (average roughly 15 years), middle-aged (about 39), aged (about 60) and long-lived (82). For two donors (one aged 18 to 29 and one aged 80 or older), the study analyzed two additional independent replicas of 1 million unique cDNA reads from the same blood draw.

Notes on this clonotype: The specificity of this receptor is unknown. Base quality data are lacking; no much larger clone is found one base away.

The cysteine opens and the phenylalanine closes a CDR3 of 13 amino acids. This entry keeps only the CDR3 DNA: 39 bases, framed from base 1. Systemically healthy Caucasian individuals from Russia, 35 to 50 in total and aged roughly 6 to 100 years, were included as donors. Approximately 9 milliliters of peripheral blood were collected from each donor into EDTA-treated Vacutainer tubes. Ficoll-Paque density-gradient centrifugation was used to isolate PBMCs, with at least 6.5 million per sample. Trizol reagent was used to extract total RNA from PBMCs, with at least 6 micrograms per sample. Naive CD45RAhigh/CD27high T cell percentages were measured by flow cytometry on a PBMC aliquot from every donor. General conclusions and limits of the study: A strong correlation was found between observed TCR beta diversity and the percentage of naive T cells measured by flow cytometry. Donor CMV infection status was unknown, potentially confounding age-related changes in expanded clonotypes. Compared with the aged group, more naive CD4+ T cells, fewer expanded clones and increased TCR diversity were shown by the long-lived group, suggesting age selection. As age increased, observed TCR beta diversity per million T cells dropped in a roughly linear way, and a significant reduction was already evident by age 40. Because profiling used bulk unsorted PBMCs, naive and antigen-experienced compartments could not be compared conclusively. Total diversity estimates from one million sequenced T cells were considered lower bounds and underestimates.

Library preparation employed 5' RACE. Instrument used: Illumina HiSeq 2500. The second PCR ran for about 6 to 11 cycles and used a J-beta primer mix along with a sample-barcoded 5' primer. A unique molecular identifier was introduced onto each TCR beta cDNA molecule by a template-switch 5' adaptor carrying 12 random nucleotides. At least 2.5 million CDR3-containing paired-end reads were obtained from each sample. First-strand cDNA was synthesized from all RNA with the Mint cDNA synthesis kit, primed by a TRBC-specific oligonucleotide. All cDNA was treated with uracil-DNA glycosylase and then went through a first 18-cycle PCR with the universal primers M1SS and BC2_uni_R. In the original analysis: Normalization of each sample was performed by random selection of 1 million high-quality reads, each carrying a distinct molecular identifier. Reads sharing molecular identifiers were discarded rather than binned into consensus sequences. MiTCR, run with a Q25 quality threshold and the strictest error-elimination algorithm, handled CDR3 identification, clonotype clustering and error correction. Lower-bound total TCR beta diversity was estimated with a nonparametric unseen species model using Euler transformation. TCRdb applied fastp at Q25 and MiXCR to the public reads, then kept only in-frame beta chains. Rows with one shared CDR3 protein collapse into an entry with the most common genes and DNA. TCRdb assigned the V and J calls; the authors' analysis was not used. The sample table lists 750,000 to 950,000 distinct CDR3 sequences, around 25% of them with a count of one. Jointly, the top ten make up 2.5% to 3.5% of the sample.

The same specimen was also included in a second study, on T cells of mothers and their children. The second paper states: Nine systemically healthy Caucasian individuals served as donors, namely three mothers together with their six children. cDNA synthesis used all of the extracted RNA, with 1.5 ug of RNA in each 15 ul reaction. In the second PCR, the M1S primer introduced both the sample barcodes and 2-4 random nucleotides. Over 8 million TCR beta CDR3 reads came from each mother, compared with a few million reads from each child. In both related and unrelated pairs, thymic selection shapes the output of TCR recombination in a similar way, with inherited differences having only a minor effect. Normalized repertoire overlap in related mother-child pairs was always slightly higher than in unrelated mother-child pairs, but the difference was never significant. Persistent microchimeric T cell clones were not detected, at a sensitivity of 95 to 100 clones per million clonotypes. The study used deep NGS to compare TCR beta repertoires of mothers and children, seeking features distinguishing related mother-child pairs from unrelated individuals. On average, the children were roughly 12 +/- 4 years old, while the mothers were about 40 +/- 4 years old. After adapter ligation was performed with NEBNext reagents, the libraries were sequenced on an Illumina HiSeq 2000 with 100+100 nt paired-end reads. To prevent cross-contamination, the mother and child libraries were prepared a month apart and were sequenced in separate runs. For each donor, between 500,000 and 2,000,000 distinct TCR beta clonotypes were identified. Naive TCR beta clonotypes were estimated from low-frequency clonotypes matched to each donor's FACS-determined naive share, without sorting.

The chain couples TRBV12-3 or TRBV12-4 to TRBJ2-7, and perhaps TRBD2 as D gene, on 5 matching bases. Near its end, the DNA agrees better with TRBJ2-5, so the J call may be wrong. Sequencing input: blood. This sequence was found in a boy between 10 and 17 years old in good health. The DNA is TGTGCCAGCAGTTCTGCTAGCAGGGAGACCCAGTACTTC. It is translated as CASSSASRETQYF.